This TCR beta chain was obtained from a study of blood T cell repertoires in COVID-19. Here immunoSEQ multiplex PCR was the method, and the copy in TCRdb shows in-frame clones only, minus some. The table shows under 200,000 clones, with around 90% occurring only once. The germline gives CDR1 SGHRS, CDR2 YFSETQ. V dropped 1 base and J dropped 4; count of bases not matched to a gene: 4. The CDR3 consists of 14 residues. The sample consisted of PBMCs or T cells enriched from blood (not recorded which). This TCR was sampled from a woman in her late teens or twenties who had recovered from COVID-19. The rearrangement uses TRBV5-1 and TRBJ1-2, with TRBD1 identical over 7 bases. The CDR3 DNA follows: TGCGCCAGCAGCTTGAATGGACAGGCCTATGGCTACACCTTC. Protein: CASSLNGQAYGYTF.